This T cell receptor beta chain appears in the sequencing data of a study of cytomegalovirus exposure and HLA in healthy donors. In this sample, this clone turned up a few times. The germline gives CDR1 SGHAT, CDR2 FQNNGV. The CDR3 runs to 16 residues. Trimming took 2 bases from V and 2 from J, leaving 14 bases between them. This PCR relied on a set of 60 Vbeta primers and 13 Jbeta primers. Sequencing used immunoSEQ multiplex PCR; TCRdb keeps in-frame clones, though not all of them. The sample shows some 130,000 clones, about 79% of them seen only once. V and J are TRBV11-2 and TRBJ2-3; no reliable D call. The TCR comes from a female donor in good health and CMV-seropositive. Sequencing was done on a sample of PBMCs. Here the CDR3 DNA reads TGTGCCAGCAGCTTATTCCTAGTGGGTGACACAGATACGCAGTATTTT. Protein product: CASSLFLVGDTDTQYF. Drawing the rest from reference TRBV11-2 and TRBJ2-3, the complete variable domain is EAGVAQSPRYKIIEKRQSVAFWCNPISGHATLYWYQQILGQGPKLLIQFQNNGVVDDSQLPKDRFSAERLKGVDSTLKIQPAKLEDSAVYLCASSLFLVGDTDTQYFGPGTRLTVL.